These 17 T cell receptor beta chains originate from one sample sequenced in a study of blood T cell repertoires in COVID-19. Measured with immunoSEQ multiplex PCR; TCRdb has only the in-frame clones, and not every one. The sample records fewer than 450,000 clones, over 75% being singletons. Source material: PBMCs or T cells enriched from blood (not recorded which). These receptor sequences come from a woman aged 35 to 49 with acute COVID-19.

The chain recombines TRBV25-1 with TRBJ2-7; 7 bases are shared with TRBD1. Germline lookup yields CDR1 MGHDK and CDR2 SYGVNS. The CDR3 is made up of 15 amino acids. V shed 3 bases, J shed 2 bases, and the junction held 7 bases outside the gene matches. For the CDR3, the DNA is TGTGCCAGCAGTGACCCTTCGACAGGGACCTACGAGCAGTACTTC. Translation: CASSDPSTGTYEQYF.

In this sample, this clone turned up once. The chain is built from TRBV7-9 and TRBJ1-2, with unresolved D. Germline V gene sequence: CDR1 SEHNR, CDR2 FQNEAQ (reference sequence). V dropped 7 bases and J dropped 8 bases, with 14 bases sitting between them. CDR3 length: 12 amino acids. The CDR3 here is CASTLSGKGYTF. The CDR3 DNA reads TGTGCCAGCACCCTTTCGGGGAAAGGCTACACCTTC.

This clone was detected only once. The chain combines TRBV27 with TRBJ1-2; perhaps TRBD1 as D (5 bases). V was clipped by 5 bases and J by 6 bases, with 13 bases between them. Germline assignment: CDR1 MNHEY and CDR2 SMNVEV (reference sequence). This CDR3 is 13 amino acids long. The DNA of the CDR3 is TGTGCCAGCAGTCCCCCCCCGGGGGATGGCTACACCTTC. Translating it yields CASSPPPGDGYTF.

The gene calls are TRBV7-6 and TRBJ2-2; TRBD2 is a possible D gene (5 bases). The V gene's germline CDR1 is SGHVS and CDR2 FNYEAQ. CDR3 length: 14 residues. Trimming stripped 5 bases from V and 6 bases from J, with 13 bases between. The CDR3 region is CASSLRAAAGELFF. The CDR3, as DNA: TGTGCCAGCAGCCTGAGGGCTGCCGCCGGGGAGCTGTTTTTT.

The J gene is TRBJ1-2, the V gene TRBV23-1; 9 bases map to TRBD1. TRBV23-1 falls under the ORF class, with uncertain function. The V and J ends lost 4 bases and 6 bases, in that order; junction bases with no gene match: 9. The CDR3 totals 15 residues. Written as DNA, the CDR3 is TGCGCCAGCAGTCGAGAGACAGGGGGGGTGGATGGCTACACCTTC. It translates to CASSRETGGVDGYTF.

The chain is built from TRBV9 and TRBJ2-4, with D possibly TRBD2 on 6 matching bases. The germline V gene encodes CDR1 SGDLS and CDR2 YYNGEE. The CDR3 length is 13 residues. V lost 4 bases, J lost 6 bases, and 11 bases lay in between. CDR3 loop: CASSTGESNIQYF. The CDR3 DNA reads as TGTGCCAGCAGCACGGGAGAGTCAAACATTCAGTACTTC.

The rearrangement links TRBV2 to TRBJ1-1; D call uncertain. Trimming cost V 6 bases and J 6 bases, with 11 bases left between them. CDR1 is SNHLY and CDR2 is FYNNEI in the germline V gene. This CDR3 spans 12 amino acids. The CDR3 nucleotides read TGTGCCAGCAGGGCCACCTGGCCTGAAGCTTTCTTT. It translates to CASRATWPEAFF. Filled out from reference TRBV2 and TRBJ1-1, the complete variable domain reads EPEVTQTPSHQVTQMGQEVILRCVPISNHLYFYWYRQILGQKVEFLVSFYNNEISEKSEIFDDQFSVERPDGSNFTLKIRSTKLEDSAMYFCASRATWPEAFFGQGTRLTVV.

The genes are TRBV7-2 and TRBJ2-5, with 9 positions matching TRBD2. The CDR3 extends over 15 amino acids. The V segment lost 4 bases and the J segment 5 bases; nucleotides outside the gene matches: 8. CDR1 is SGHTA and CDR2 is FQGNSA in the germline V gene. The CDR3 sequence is CASSWTPSGEETQYF. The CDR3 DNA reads TGTGCCAGCAGCTGGACCCCTAGCGGGGAGGAGACCCAGTACTTC.

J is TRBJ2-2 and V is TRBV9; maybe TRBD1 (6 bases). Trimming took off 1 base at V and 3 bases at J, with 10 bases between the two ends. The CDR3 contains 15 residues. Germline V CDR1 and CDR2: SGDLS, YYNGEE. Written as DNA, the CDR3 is TGTGCCAGCAGCGTATTCCAGGGGTACACCGGGGAGCTGTTTTTT. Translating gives CASSVFQGYTGELFF. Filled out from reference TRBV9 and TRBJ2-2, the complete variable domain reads DSGVTQTPKHLITATGQRVTLRCSPRSGDLSVYWYQQSLDQGLQFLIQYYNGEERAKGNILERFSAQQFPDLHSELNLSSLELGDSALYFCASSVFQGYTGELFFGEGSRLTVL.

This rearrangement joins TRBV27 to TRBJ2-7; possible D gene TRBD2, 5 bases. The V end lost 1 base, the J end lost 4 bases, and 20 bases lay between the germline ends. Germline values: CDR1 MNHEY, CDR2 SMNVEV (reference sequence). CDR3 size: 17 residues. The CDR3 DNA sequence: TGTGCCAGCAGTTTATGGAGGACGAAGTCAGGTACTTACGAGCAGTACTTC. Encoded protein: CASSLWRTKSGTYEQYF.

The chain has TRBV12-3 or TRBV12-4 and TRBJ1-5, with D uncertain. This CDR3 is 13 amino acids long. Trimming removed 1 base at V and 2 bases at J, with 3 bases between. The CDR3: CASSLGRNQPQHF. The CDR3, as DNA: TGTGCCAGCAGTTTAGGGCGCAATCAGCCCCAGCATTTT.

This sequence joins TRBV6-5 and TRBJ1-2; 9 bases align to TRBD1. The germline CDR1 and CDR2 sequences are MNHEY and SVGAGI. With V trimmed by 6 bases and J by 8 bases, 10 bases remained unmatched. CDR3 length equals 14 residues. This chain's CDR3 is CASRPGQGLRGYTF. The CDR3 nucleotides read TGTGCCAGCAGACCGGGACAGGGTTTACGAGGCTACACCTTC.

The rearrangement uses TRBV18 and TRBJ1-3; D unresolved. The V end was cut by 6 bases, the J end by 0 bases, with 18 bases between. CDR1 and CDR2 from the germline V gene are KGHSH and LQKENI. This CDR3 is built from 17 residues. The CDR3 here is CASSPQRLTISGNTIYF. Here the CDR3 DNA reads TGTGCCAGCTCCCCGCAGAGACTCACTATCTCTGGAAACACCATATATTTT.

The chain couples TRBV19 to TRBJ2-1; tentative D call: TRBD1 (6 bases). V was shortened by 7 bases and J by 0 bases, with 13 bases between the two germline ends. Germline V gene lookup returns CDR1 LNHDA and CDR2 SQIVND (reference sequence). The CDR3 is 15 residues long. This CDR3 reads CASTLDSRSYNEQFF. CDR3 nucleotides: TGTGCCAGTACTTTGGACAGTCGCTCCTACAATGAGCAGTTCTTC.

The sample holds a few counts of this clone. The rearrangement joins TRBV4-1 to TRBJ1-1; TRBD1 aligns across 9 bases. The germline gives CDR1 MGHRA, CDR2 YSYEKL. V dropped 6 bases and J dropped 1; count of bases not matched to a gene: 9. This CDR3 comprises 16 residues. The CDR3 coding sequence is TGCGCCAGCAGGTTCACAGGGGGCTTGGGGAACACTGAAGCTTTCTTT. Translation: CASRFTGGLGNTEAFF.

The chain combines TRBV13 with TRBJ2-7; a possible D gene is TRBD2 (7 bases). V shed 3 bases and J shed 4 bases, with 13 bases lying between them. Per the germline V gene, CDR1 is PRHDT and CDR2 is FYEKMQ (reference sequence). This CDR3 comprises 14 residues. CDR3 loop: CASSFTGGRYEQYF. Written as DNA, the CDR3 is TGTGCCAGCAGCTTCACCGGGGGGCGGTACGAGCAGTACTTC.

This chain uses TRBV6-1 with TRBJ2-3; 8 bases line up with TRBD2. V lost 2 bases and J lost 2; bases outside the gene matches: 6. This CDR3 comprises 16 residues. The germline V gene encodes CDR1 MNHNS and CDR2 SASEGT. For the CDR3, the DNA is TGTGCCAGCAGTGAATTCCGGGGGGGTTCCACAGATACGCAGTATTTT. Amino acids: CASSEFRGGSTDTQYF.